These 21 T cell receptor beta chains were sequenced from one sample in a study of prognosis after radiotherapy for stage I lung cancer (dated by TCRdb to about 2021). Sequencer: Illumina HiSeq 3000. The TCR beta CDR3 region was amplified from genomic DNA by two rounds of multiplex PCR. In the first PCR round, primers specific to each TRBV and TRBJ gene were used, and the primer sequences were filed in Chinese patent CN105087789A. TCRdb cleaned the public reads at Q25 with fastp, built clones with MiXCR and kept in-frame beta chains. Every entry covers one CDR3 protein and lists the most common genes and DNA from its rows. Within this sample are about 12,000 distinct CDR3 sequences, with nearly 55% of them counted one time only. The ten largest clones add up to 20% of the sample. The sample here was PBMCs, taken before or after stereotactic body radiation therapy (not recorded which). These receptor sequences come from a donor aged 50 or older with non-small cell lung cancer.

The J gene is TRBJ1-5, the V gene TRBV6-2 or TRBV6-3; D gene unclear. The CDR3 runs to 14 residues. Germline assignment: CDR1 MNHEY and CDR2 SVGEGT. Trimming pared 7 bases from V and 8 bases from J, leaving 18 bases between. Here the CDR3 reads CASNPASRVKPQHF. CDR3 sequence (DNA): TGTGCCAGCAACCCCGCGTCTAGGGTAAAGCCCCAGCATTTT.

The rearrangement links TRBV20-1 to TRBJ2-7; 7 nucleotides match TRBD2. From germline, CDR1 is DFQATT and CDR2 SNEGSKA (reference sequence). CDR3 length: 13 amino acids. V lost 6 bases and J lost 1; bases outside the gene matches: 6. As DNA, the CDR3 is TGCAGTGCCGCGGGGACTACGTCCTACGAGCAGTACTTC. Translating gives CSAAGTTSYEQYF.

As for this clonotype: A read error may produce the germline difference seen at one junction end. The V gene is TRBV11-2, the J gene TRBJ2-1; D remains ambiguous. This CDR3 has 14 amino acids. Germline values: CDR1 SGHAT, CDR2 FQNNGV. CDR3 coding DNA: TGTGCCAGCAGCTTACTGAGCTCCTACAATGGGCAGTTCTTC. Amino acid sequence: CASSLLSSYNGQFF. The full variable domain, its missing parts supplied by reference TRBV11-2 and TRBJ2-1, is EAGVAQSPRYKIIEKRQSVAFWCNPISGHATLYWYQQILGQGPKLLIQFQNNGVVDDSQLPKDRFSAERLKGVDSTLKIQPAKLEDSAVYLCASSLLSSYNGQFFGPGTRLTVL.

This chain uses TRBV18 with TRBJ1-1, with a weak D call TRBD1 (5 bases). The V end was cut by 4 bases, the J end by 5 bases, with 14 bases between. The CDR3 is made up of 14 amino acids. CDR1 is KGHSH and CDR2 is LQKENI in the germline V gene. The CDR3 spells CASSQTQGGTEAFF. The CDR3 nucleotides are TGTGCCAGCTCACAAACGCAGGGTGGAACTGAAGCTTTCTTT.

Concerning this clonotype: The junction departs from germline at one end; a sequencing error may be responsible. V usage is TRBV6-4 and J usage is TRBJ2-1; 11 nucleotides match TRBD2. CDR1 is MRHNA, CDR2 SNTAGT, per germline. This CDR3 region has 14 residues. CDR3 sequence: CSSSVLAGVNDQFF. The CDR3 DNA is TGTTCCAGCAGTGTACTAGCGGGAGTCAATGATCAGTTCTTC.

By sample share, this clonotype is medium-sized (0.01 to 0.1%). The gene calls are TRBV24-1 and TRBJ2-3; D unclear. V was pared by 9 bases and J by 3 bases, with 9 bases between. The germline V gene has CDR1 KGHDR and CDR2 SFDVKD. This CDR3 is 12 amino acids long. This chain's CDR3 is CATAIGTDTQYF. The CDR3 DNA reads TGTGCCACCGCGATAGGTACAGATACGCAGTATTTT.

By proportion, this clonotype is medium-sized (0.01 to 0.1%). The chain uses TRBV27 and TRBJ1-1; 11 nucleotides match TRBD1. Trimming took 6 bases from V and 3 from J; bases not matched to a gene: 6. This CDR3 region has 15 residues. Per germline, CDR1 MNHEY and CDR2 SMNVEV (reference sequence). CDR3 region: CASRGQGARDTEAFF. DNA of the CDR3: TGTGCCAGCAGAGGACAGGGGGCGCGGGACACTGAAGCTTTCTTT.

The chain uses TRBV2 and TRBJ1-1; 7 positions agree with TRBD1. Germline V gene sequence: CDR1 SNHLY, CDR2 FYNNEI. This CDR3 has 11 amino acids. The V and J ends lost 7 bases and 8 bases, in that order; junction bases with no gene match: 4. This chain's CDR3 is CASKQTGEAFF. CDR3 sequence (DNA): TGTGCCAGCAAGCAGACAGGGGAAGCTTTCTTT.

This clonotype occurred once. The chain uses TRBV5-1 and TRBJ2-7; tentatively, D is TRBD2 (5 bases). V lost 1 base and J 3 bases, leaving 5 bases between the germline ends. CDR3 length: 12 amino acids. Germline V gene data show CDR1 as SGHRS and CDR2 as YFSETQ. Here the CDR3 reads CASSLRGYEQYF. The CDR3 nucleotides read TGCGCCAGCAGCTTGCGGGGCTACGAGCAGTACTTC.

There are many counts of this clonotype. This rearrangement joins TRBV29-1 to TRBJ2-5; 7 nucleotides align to TRBD1. The CDR3 length is 13 residues. Germline V gene sequence: CDR1 SQVTM, CDR2 ANQGSEA. The V and J ends lost 8 bases and 7 bases, in that order; junction bases with no gene match: 13. This CDR3 is CSSLRGGEGTQYF. Here the CDR3 DNA reads TGCAGCTCCCTCAGAGGGGGCGAGGGGACCCAGTACTTC. The whole variable domain, remainder taken from reference TRBV29-1 and TRBJ2-5, is SAVISQKPSRDICQRGTSLTIQCQVDSQVTMMFWYRQQPGQSLTLIATANQGSEATYESGFVIDKFPISRPNLTFSTLTVSNMSPEDSSIYLCSSLRGGEGTQYFGPGTRLLVL.

The chain recombines TRBV5-1 with TRBJ2-3; D is unresolved. The CDR3 loop spans 14 amino acids. The V end was cut by 0 bases, the J end by 8 bases, with 13 bases between. Germline lookup yields CDR1 SGHRS and CDR2 YFSETQ. The DNA of the CDR3 is TGCGCCAGCAGCTTGGGATTCGGCAGTGTTACGCAGTATTTT. It codes for CASSLGFGSVTQYF.

This clonotype was picked up many times. The chain employs TRBV5-4 and TRBJ1-4; 9 bases agree with TRBD1. V trimming: 4 bases; J trimming: 10 bases; junction bases outside the gene matches: 8. The length of the CDR3 is 14 residues. In germline, CDR1 is SGHNT, CDR2 YYREEE (reference sequence). The CDR3: CASSRGQGRGKLFF. The CDR3 region has the DNA TGTGCCAGCAGCCGGGGACAGGGCAGGGGAAAACTGTTTTTT.

The rearrangement links TRBV24-1 to TRBJ2-1; D is undetermined. The CDR3 covers 13 residues. The V end lost 5 bases, the J end lost 2 bases, and 6 bases lay between the germline ends. The germline V gene encodes CDR1 KGHDR and CDR2 SFDVKD. Written as DNA, the CDR3 is TGTGCCACCAGTGGGGGTGCCTACAATGAGCAGTTCTTC. Its translation is CATSGGAYNEQFF.

In regard to this clonotype: A far larger clone is one nucleotide away, so this likely arose from a read error. V usage is TRBV6-4 and J usage is TRBJ1-6, with a weak D call TRBD1 (5 bases). V was shortened by 3 bases and J by 10 bases, with 13 bases between the two germline ends. Germline V gene lookup returns CDR1 MRHNA and CDR2 SNTAGT. CDR3 length: 14 residues. Here the CDR3 DNA reads TGTGCCAGCAGTGAAGGGCCAGGGATGTCACCCCTCCACTTT. Its translation is CASSEGPGMSPLHF.

This clonotype has ten or more counts. The chain is built from TRBV18 and TRBJ2-2; weak D call: TRBD1 (7 bases). The V end lost 7 bases, the J end lost 5 bases, and 20 bases lay between the germline ends. The CDR3 has 16 amino acids. Germline lookup yields CDR1 KGHSH and CDR2 LQKENI. The CDR3 coding sequence is TGTGCCAGCTATGAGGCAGCGACAGGGAGGACCGGGGAGCTGTTTTTT. The encoded protein is CASYEAATGRTGELFF.

Sample share makes this clonotype medium-sized. The chain employs TRBV6-2 or TRBV6-3 and TRBJ1-6; D is uncertain. Trimming shortened V by 5 bases and J by 7 bases, and 15 bases separated the two germline ends. CDR3 length: 15 amino acids. Germline loops: CDR1 MNHEY, CDR2 SVGEGT. The CDR3: CASSDSQARNSPLHF. DNA of the CDR3: TGTGCCAGCAGTGATTCGCAGGCAAGAAATTCACCCCTCCACTTT.

Judged by abundance, this clonotype is medium-sized (0.01 to 0.1%). The genes are TRBV5-1 and TRBJ1-3; D is ambiguous. The germline V gene encodes CDR1 SGHRS and CDR2 YFSETQ. The V end was cut by 0 bases, the J end by 4 bases, with 11 bases between. This CDR3 is built from 15 residues. The CDR3 here is CASSLDGGGGNTIYF. CDR3 nucleotide sequence: TGCGCCAGCAGCTTGGATGGTGGAGGAGGAAACACCATATATTTT. Using reference TRBV5-1 and TRBJ1-3 for the parts outside the CDR3, the full variable domain is KAGVTQTPRYLIKTRGQQVTLSCSPISGHRSVSWYQQTPGQGLQFLFEYFSETQRNKGNFPGRFSGRQFSNSRSEMNVSTLELGDSALYLCASSLDGGGGNTIYFGEGSWLTVV.

This clonotype is medium-sized within its sample. J is TRBJ1-2 and V is TRBV3-1; D is unclear. V lost 0 bases, J lost 7 bases, and 15 bases lay in between. The CDR3 consists of 15 residues. The germline CDR1 and CDR2 sequences are LGHDT and YNNKEL (reference sequence). DNA of the CDR3: TGTGCCAGCAGCCAAGATCCCGGGGAAGGTCGTGGCTACACCTTC. It codes for CASSQDPGEGRGYTF. Combining the CDR3 with reference TRBV3-1 and TRBJ1-2 gives the whole variable domain DTAVSQTPKYLVTQMGNDKSIKCEQNLGHDTMYWYKQDSKKFLKIMFSYNNKELIINETVPNRFSPKSPDKAHLNLHINSLELGDSAVYFCASSQDPGEGRGYTFGSGTRLTVV.

Relative to its sample, this clonotype is medium-sized. This chain uses TRBV7-9 with TRBJ2-3, with D possibly called TRBD1 or TRBD2 (6 bases each). Germline V gene data show CDR1 as SEHNR and CDR2 as FQNEAQ (reference sequence). The CDR3 sequence is 16 residues long. Between the trimmed V and J ends, which lost 6 bases and 0 bases, there was a span of 16 bases. CDR3 sequence reads: CASSLGGGTSTDTQYF. CDR3 nucleotide sequence: TGTGCCAGCAGTTTGGGGGGCGGGACAAGCACAGATACGCAGTATTTT.

This clonotype has a count of ten or more. The rearrangement joins TRBV9 to TRBJ2-5; 8 nucleotides align to TRBD2. Trimming cost V 2 bases and J 0 bases; bases outside gene matches: 6. Germline CDR1 and CDR2: SGDLS and YYNGEE. The CDR3 loop spans 16 amino acids. CDR3 amino acids: CASSVGLAGNQETQYF. DNA for the CDR3: TGTGCCAGCAGCGTGGGATTAGCGGGAAACCAAGAGACCCAGTACTTC.

In its sample, this clonotype ranks as medium-sized. The chain recombines TRBV5-6 with TRBJ1-2, with TRBD1 as a possible D gene (5 bases). V gave up 3 bases and J gave up 8 bases, with 17 bases separating them. Germline V CDR1 and CDR2: SGHDT, YYEEEE. The CDR3 contains 14 residues. The CDR3 protein is CASSSWGRPGGYTF. The CDR3 coding sequence is TGTGCCAGCAGCTCCTGGGGCAGGCCGGGGGGCTACACCTTC.